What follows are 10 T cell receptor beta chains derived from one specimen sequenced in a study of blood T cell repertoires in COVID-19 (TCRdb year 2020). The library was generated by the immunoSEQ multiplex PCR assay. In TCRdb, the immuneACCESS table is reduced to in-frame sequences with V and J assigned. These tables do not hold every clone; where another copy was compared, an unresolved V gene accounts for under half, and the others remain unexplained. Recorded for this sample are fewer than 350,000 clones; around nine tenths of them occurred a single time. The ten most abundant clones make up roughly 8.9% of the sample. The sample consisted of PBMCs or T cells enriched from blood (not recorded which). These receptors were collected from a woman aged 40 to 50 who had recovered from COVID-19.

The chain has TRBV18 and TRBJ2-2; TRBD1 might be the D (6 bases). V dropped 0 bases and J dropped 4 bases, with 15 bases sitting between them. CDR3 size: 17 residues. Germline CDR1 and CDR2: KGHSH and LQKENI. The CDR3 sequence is CASSPPRGQGITGELFF. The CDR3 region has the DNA TGTGCCAGCTCACCACCGAGGGGTCAGGGGATCACCGGGGAGCTGTTTTTT.

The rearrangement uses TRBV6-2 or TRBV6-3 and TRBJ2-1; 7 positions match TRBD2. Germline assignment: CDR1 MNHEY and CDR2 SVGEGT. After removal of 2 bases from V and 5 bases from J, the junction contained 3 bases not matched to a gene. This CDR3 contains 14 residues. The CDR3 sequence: CASSYGGVDNEQFF. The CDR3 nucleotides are TGTGCCAGCAGTTACGGGGGGGTTGACAATGAGCAGTTCTTC.

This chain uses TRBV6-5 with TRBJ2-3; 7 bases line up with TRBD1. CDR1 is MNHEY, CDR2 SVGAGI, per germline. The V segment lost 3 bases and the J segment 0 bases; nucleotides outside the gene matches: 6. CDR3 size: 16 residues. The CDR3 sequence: CASSYLQGRSTDTQYF. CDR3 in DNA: TGTGCCAGCAGTTATCTACAGGGGCGGAGCACAGATACGCAGTATTTT.

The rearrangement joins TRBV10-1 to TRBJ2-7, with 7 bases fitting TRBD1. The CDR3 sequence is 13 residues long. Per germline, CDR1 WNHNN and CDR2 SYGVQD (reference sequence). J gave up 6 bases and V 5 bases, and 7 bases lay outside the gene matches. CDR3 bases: TGCGCCAGCAGTCTGACAGGGAAAGGCGAGCAGTACTTC. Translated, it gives CASSLTGKGEQYF.

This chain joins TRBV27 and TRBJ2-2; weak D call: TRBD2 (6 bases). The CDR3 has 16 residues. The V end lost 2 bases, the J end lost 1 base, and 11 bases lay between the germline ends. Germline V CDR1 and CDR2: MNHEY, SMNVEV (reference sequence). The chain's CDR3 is CASSLRQGGNTGELFF. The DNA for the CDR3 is TGTGCCAGCAGTTTACGGCAGGGAGGGAACACCGGGGAGCTGTTTTTT.

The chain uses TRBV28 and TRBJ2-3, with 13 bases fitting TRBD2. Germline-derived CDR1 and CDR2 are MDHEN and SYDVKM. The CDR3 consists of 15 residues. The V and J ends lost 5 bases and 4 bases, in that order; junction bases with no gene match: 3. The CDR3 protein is CASSIGLAGADTQYF. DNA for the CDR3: TGTGCCAGCAGTATAGGACTAGCGGGGGCAGATACGCAGTATTTT.

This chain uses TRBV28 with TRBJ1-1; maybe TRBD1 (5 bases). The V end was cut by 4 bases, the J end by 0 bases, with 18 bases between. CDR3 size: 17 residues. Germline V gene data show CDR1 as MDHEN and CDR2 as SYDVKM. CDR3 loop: CASSSNSLGGVNTEAFF. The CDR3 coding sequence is TGTGCCAGCAGTTCAAATTCCCTGGGGGGGGTGAACACTGAAGCTTTCTTT.

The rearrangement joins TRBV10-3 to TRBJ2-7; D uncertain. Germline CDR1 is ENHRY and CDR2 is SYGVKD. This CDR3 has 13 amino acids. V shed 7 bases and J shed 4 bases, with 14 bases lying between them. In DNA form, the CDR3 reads TGTGCCATCATGGCGGTTCCTAAATACGAGCAGTACTTC. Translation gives CAIMAVPKYEQYF.

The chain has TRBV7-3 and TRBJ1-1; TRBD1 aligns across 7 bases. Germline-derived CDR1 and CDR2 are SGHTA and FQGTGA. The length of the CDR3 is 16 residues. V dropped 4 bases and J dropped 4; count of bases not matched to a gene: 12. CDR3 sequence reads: CASSSHRGREVTEAFF. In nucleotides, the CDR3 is TGTGCCAGCAGCTCCCACAGGGGCAGGGAAGTCACTGAAGCTTTCTTT. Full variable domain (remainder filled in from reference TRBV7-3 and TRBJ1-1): GAGVSQTPSNKVTEKGKYVELRCDPISGHTALYWYRQSLGQGPEFLIYFQGTGAADDSGLPNDRFFAVRPEGSVSTLKIQRTERGDSAVYLCASSSHRGREVTEAFFGQGTRLTVV.

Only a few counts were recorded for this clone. Here the CDR3 reads CASSLAVRTGLYNEQFF. The CDR3 nucleotides read TGCGCCAGCAGCTTGGCCGTTCGGACAGGGCTCTACAATGAGCAGTTCTTC. The chain is built from TRBV5-1 and TRBJ2-1, with TRBD1 matching over 8 bases. Germline V gene sequence: CDR1 SGHRS, CDR2 YFSETQ. J gave up 3 bases and V 0 bases, and 8 bases lay outside the gene matches. This CDR3 is built from 17 residues.